This entry lists 27 T cell receptor beta chains sequenced from one sample in a study of CD8+CD57+ T cells in acquired aplastic anemia. TCR beta VDJ combinations and CDR3 sequences were profiled from genomic DNA. TCRdb re-analysed the reads in MiXCR, keeping a single row per CDR3 protein. This table has about half a million distinct CDR3 sequences, around 30% appearing once. Patients sequenced had flow cytometry evidence of CD8+CD57+ cell expansion. The sample comprised sorted CD4+, CD8+, or CD8+CD57+ T cells (not recorded which) from PBMCs. The receptor set was obtained from a human donor with aplastic anemia.

At least ten counts were recorded for this clonotype. The rearrangement uses TRBV24-1 and TRBJ1-5, with D possibly being TRBD1 (5 bases). The germline gives CDR1 KGHDR, CDR2 SFDVKD. Trimming stripped 0 bases from V and 4 bases from J, with 9 bases between. This CDR3 comprises 15 residues. DNA of the CDR3: TGTGCCACCAGTGATTTGGCCAGGACAAATCAGCCCCAGCATTTT. It specifies CATSDLARTNQPQHF.

Many counts were recorded for this clonotype. The chain uses TRBV11-2 and TRBJ2-7; 7 bases map to TRBD2. The CDR3 sequence is 14 residues long. The V gene end was trimmed by 5 bases and the J gene end by 4 bases; junction bases not matched to a gene: 8. CDR1 and CDR2 from the germline V gene are SGHAT and FQNNGV. The CDR3 loop reads CASSPRSGAYEQYF. DNA for the CDR3: TGTGCCAGCAGCCCCCGAAGCGGGGCTTACGAGCAGTACTTC.

V and J are TRBV2 and TRBJ1-2; TRBD1 matches 10 bases. This CDR3 has 14 amino acids. Trimming cost V 7 bases and J 4 bases; bases outside gene matches: 6. The germline V gene has CDR1 SNHLY and CDR2 FYNNEI. The CDR3 DNA is TGTGCCAGCAACCCGGGACAGGGGACCTATGGCTACACCTTC. Its protein is CASNPGQGTYGYTF.

The gene calls are TRBV3-1 and TRBJ2-7; weak D call: TRBD2 (6 bases). This CDR3 is built from 17 residues. Germline loops: CDR1 LGHDT, CDR2 YNNKEL (reference sequence). Trimming removed 1 base at V and 4 bases at J, with 20 bases between. The CDR3 here is CASSQAGGAGLTYEQYF. The CDR3 bases are TGTGCCAGCAGCCAAGCCGGAGGGGCCGGACTAACTTACGAGCAGTACTTC.

This clonotype was detected only a few times. A much larger clone differs from this one at a single base, so this may be a read error. The chain recombines TRBV19 with TRBJ2-7; D is uncertain. Trimming removed 5 bases from V and 2 bases from J, with 13 bases in between. The CDR3 is 14 residues long. The germline V gene encodes CDR1 LNHDA and CDR2 SQIVND (reference sequence). CDR3 region: CASSYGRQTYEQYF. As DNA, the CDR3 is TGTGCCAGTAGTTATGGACGGCAAACCTACGAGCAGTACTTC.

As to this clonotype: A junction boundary mismatches the germline segment, possibly from a read error. The chain uses TRBV19 and TRBJ2-7, with D uncertain. The CDR3 spans 17 residues. CDR1 LNHDA and CDR2 SQIVND come from the germline V gene (reference sequence). CDR3 region: CASSMVFTTRFTYEQHF. CDR3 coding DNA: TGTGCCAGTAGTATGGTTTTCACGACGCGGTTCACCTACGAGCAGCACTTC.

The chain recombines TRBV13 with TRBJ1-2; 9 bases are shared with TRBD1. V lost 6 bases and J lost 5; bases outside the gene matches: 13. Per germline, CDR1 PRHDT and CDR2 FYEKMQ (reference sequence). The CDR3 runs to 16 residues. CDR3 in DNA: TGTGCCAGCAGTACACCACCGGGACAGGGAGGGTATGGCTACACCTTC. This translates into CASSTPPGQGGYGYTF.

Notes on this clonotype: One end of the junction does not line up with germline, which may come from a read error. The V call is TRBV10-3, the J call TRBJ1-2, with 7 nucleotides matching TRBD1. Germline V gene lookup returns CDR1 ENHRY and CDR2 SYGVKD. This CDR3 is built from 11 residues. CDR3 DNA: TGTGCCAGCAGTCGGGACAGAGCTTACACCTTC. Protein product: CASSRDRAYTF.

Regarding this clonotype: A much larger clonotype is one base distant, so this may be a read error. The chain is built from TRBV24-1 and TRBJ1-2, with a tentative D call TRBD1 (6 bases). Per germline, CDR1 KGHDR and CDR2 SFDVKD. This CDR3 contains 14 residues. The CDR3 sequence is CATSDLTGNYGYAF. DNA for the CDR3: TGTGCCACCAGTGATCTGACAGGCAACTATGGCTACGCCTTC.

The rearrangement links TRBV7-2 to TRBJ1-1, with D unresolved. CDR1 is SGHTA, CDR2 FQGNSA, per germline. The CDR3 is 15 residues long. Trimming left V 5 bases short and J 2 bases short, with 15 bases between. CDR3 nucleotide sequence: TGTGCCAGCAGCCTCCTGAGCGGTAGTAACACTGAAGCTTTCTTT. This codes for CASSLLSGSNTEAFF.

This clonotype has ten or more counts. The V and J genes are TRBV7-6 and TRBJ2-5; no reliable D call. The V end was cut by 5 bases, the J end by 4 bases, with 8 bases between. This CDR3 comprises 12 residues. CDR1 is SGHVS, CDR2 FNYEAQ, per germline. The CDR3 protein is CASSRFGETQYF. The DNA for the CDR3 is TGTGCCAGCAGCCGGTTTGGAGAGACCCAGTACTTC.

In its sample, this clonotype was seen a few times. The rearrangement links TRBV6-1 to TRBJ1-5; 10 bases are shared with TRBD1. The ends lost 6 bases at V and 7 bases at J; junction bases unmatched: 12. This CDR3 is built from 16 residues. CDR1 is MNHNS and CDR2 is SASEGT in the germline V gene. CDR3 amino acids: CASSKAGGQGRQPQHF. CDR3 DNA: TGTGCCAGCAGCAAAGCGGGGGGACAGGGGCGACAGCCCCAGCATTTT.

This chain links TRBV5-8 with TRBJ1-3; D is ambiguous. Germline values: CDR1 SGHTS, CDR2 YDEGEE. V was clipped by 2 bases and J by 7 bases, with 4 bases between them. The CDR3 consists of 11 residues. CDR3 DNA: TGTGCCAGCAGCTTCTGGAACACCATATATTTT. Translation: CASSFWNTIYF. Looking up the rest from reference TRBV5-8 and TRBJ1-3 gives the full variable domain: EAGVTQSPTHLIKTRGQQATLRCSPISGHTSVYWYQQALGLGLQFLLWYDEGEERNRGNFPPRFSGRQFPNYSSELNVNALELEDSALYLCASSFWNTIYFGEGSWLTVV.

This clonotype has just a few counts. This chain connects TRBV25-1 to TRBJ2-1; maybe TRBD2 (6 bases). V was pared by 6 bases and J by 1 base, with 13 bases between. The CDR3 has 15 amino acids. The germline gives CDR1 MGHDK, CDR2 SYGVNS. The CDR3 DNA is TGTGCCAGCAGCATCGGGAGCCCGTCCTACAATGAGCAGTTCTTC. Translation gives CASSIGSPSYNEQFF.

This clonotype was detected only a few times. This may be a read error, as it is one base from a much larger clone. J is TRBJ1-6 and V is TRBV2, with 7 bases lining up with TRBD1. The CDR3 sequence is 14 residues long. In germline, CDR1 is SNHLY, CDR2 FYNNEI. The J segment lost 8 bases and the V segment lost 11 bases, leaving 12 bases of the junction unmatched. CDR3 protein: CAGNPRDRDSPLHF. The CDR3 DNA is TGTGCCGGAAATCCCCGGGACAGAGATTCACCCCTCCACTTT.

V and J are TRBV20-1 and TRBJ2-1; 13 bases agree with TRBD2. The germline CDR1 and CDR2 sequences are DFQATT and SNEGSKA (reference sequence). J was trimmed by 8 bases and V by 0 bases; bases with no gene match: 13. This CDR3 has 18 amino acids. CDR3 in DNA: TGCAGTGCTAGAGACGGACTAGCGGGAGTTGCCGGTATCCATGAGCAGTTCTTC. Protein product: CSARDGLAGVAGIHEQFF.

This clonotype was detected many times. The chain couples TRBV20-1 to TRBJ1-5, with no clear D. The CDR3 totals 13 residues. CDR1 and CDR2 (germline): DFQATT, SNEGSKA (reference sequence). V lost 4 bases and J lost 5, with 12 bases in between. The CDR3 spells CSANIRLDQPQHF. The CDR3 DNA reads as TGCAGTGCTAATATCAGACTTGATCAGCCCCAGCATTTT.

This clonotype was picked up a small number of times. This chain uses TRBV25-1 with TRBJ2-1; 8 nucleotides align to TRBD2. The CDR3 runs to 17 residues. The germline gives CDR1 MGHDK, CDR2 SYGVNS. V lost 6 bases and J lost 2; bases outside the gene matches: 12. CDR3 region: CASSRGAGATPYNEQFF. CDR3 sequence (DNA): TGTGCCAGCAGCCGAGGAGCGGGAGCGACACCCTACAATGAGCAGTTCTTC.

This clonotype was seen repeatedly, ten times or more. This sequence joins TRBV20-1 and TRBJ1-3, with 8 bases identical to TRBD1. In germline, CDR1 is DFQATT, CDR2 SNEGSKA (reference sequence). The CDR3 is 13 amino acids. Trimming cost V 3 bases and J 8 bases; bases outside gene matches: 6. CDR3 DNA: TGCAGTGCTAGGCCGACAGGGGAAGACACCATATATTTT. Translating it yields CSARPTGEDTIYF.

This clonotype was seen repeatedly, ten times or more. The V call is TRBV9, the J call TRBJ2-6; D is unresolved. CDR3 length equals 13 residues. The germline CDR1 and CDR2 sequences are SGDLS and YYNGEE. Trimming left V 0 bases short and J 3 bases short, with 1 base between. CDR3 in amino acids: CASSVVGANVLTF. For the CDR3, the DNA is TGTGCCAGCAGCGTAGTTGGGGCCAACGTCCTGACTTTC.

J is TRBJ2-7 and V is TRBV2; 8 nucleotides match TRBD2. CDR1 is SNHLY, CDR2 FYNNEI, per germline. With V trimmed by 4 bases and J by 5 bases, 7 bases remained unmatched. The CDR3 consists of 14 residues. Here the CDR3 DNA reads TGTGCCAGCAGTGGGCCTAGCGGGTCTCACGAGCAGTACTTC. Protein: CASSGPSGSHEQYF.

About this clonotype: This could be a read error, since a much larger clone is one nucleotide away. CDR3 sequence reads: CASSFWAPSYGQYF. CDR3 nucleotide sequence: TGTGCCAGCAGTTTCTGGGCTCCTTCCTACGGGCAGTACTTC. The chain couples TRBV12-3 or TRBV12-4 to TRBJ2-7; D unresolved. The CDR3 spans 14 residues.

This clonotype showed up just once. This sequence may be a read error, since a much larger clone differs from it by one base. The genes are TRBV20-1 and TRBJ2-7; D is possibly TRBD2 (6 bases). From germline, CDR1 is DFQATT and CDR2 SNEGSKA (reference sequence). The CDR3 length is 11 residues. V was cut by 5 bases and J by 7 bases, with 12 bases left in between. CDR3 nucleotide sequence: TGCAGTGCTGGAGTCGGGGGAGAGCAGTACTTC. This codes for CSAGVGGEQYF.

This clonotype was seen repeatedly, ten times or more. V usage is TRBV29-1 and J usage is TRBJ1-1, with D maybe TRBD1 (5 bases). The CDR3 consists of 11 residues. Germline CDR1 is SQVTM and CDR2 is ANQGSEA. V was trimmed by 4 bases and J by 10 bases, leaving 13 bases between them. The CDR3 spells CSVVRGGLAFF. The CDR3 region has the DNA TGCAGCGTTGTCCGGGGGGGACTAGCTTTCTTT.

This clonotype was counted ten times or more. This rearrangement joins TRBV20-1 to TRBJ2-3; D might be TRBD1 (6 bases). Trimming stripped 4 bases from V and 5 bases from J, with 10 bases between. In germline, CDR1 is DFQATT, CDR2 SNEGSKA (reference sequence). The CDR3 length is 12 residues. CDR3 sequence reads: CSATIQGDTQYF. The CDR3 coding sequence is TGCAGTGCTACAATACAGGGAGATACGCAGTATTTT.

This clonotype was counted a few times. The genes are TRBV20-1 and TRBJ1-6, with 10 nucleotides matching TRBD1. The junction had 8 bases not matched to a gene; V was cut back by 3 bases and J by 9 bases. This CDR3 has 15 amino acids. Germline CDR1 reads DFQATT; CDR2 reads SNEGSKA (reference sequence). CDR3 amino acids: CSARDPTGGRSPLHF. CDR3 nucleotides: TGCAGTGCTAGGGATCCGACAGGGGGCCGTTCACCCCTCCACTTT.

The gene calls are TRBV20-1 and TRBJ1-5; D may be TRBD1 (5 bases). Germline CDR1 and CDR2: DFQATT and SNEGSKA (reference sequence). The CDR3 extends over 17 amino acids. V lost 0 bases, J lost 6 bases, and 21 bases lay in between. CDR3 region: CSARDLAAGGRIQPQHF. The CDR3 bases are TGCAGTGCTAGAGATCTGGCCGCGGGGGGGAGGATTCAGCCCCAGCATTTT.